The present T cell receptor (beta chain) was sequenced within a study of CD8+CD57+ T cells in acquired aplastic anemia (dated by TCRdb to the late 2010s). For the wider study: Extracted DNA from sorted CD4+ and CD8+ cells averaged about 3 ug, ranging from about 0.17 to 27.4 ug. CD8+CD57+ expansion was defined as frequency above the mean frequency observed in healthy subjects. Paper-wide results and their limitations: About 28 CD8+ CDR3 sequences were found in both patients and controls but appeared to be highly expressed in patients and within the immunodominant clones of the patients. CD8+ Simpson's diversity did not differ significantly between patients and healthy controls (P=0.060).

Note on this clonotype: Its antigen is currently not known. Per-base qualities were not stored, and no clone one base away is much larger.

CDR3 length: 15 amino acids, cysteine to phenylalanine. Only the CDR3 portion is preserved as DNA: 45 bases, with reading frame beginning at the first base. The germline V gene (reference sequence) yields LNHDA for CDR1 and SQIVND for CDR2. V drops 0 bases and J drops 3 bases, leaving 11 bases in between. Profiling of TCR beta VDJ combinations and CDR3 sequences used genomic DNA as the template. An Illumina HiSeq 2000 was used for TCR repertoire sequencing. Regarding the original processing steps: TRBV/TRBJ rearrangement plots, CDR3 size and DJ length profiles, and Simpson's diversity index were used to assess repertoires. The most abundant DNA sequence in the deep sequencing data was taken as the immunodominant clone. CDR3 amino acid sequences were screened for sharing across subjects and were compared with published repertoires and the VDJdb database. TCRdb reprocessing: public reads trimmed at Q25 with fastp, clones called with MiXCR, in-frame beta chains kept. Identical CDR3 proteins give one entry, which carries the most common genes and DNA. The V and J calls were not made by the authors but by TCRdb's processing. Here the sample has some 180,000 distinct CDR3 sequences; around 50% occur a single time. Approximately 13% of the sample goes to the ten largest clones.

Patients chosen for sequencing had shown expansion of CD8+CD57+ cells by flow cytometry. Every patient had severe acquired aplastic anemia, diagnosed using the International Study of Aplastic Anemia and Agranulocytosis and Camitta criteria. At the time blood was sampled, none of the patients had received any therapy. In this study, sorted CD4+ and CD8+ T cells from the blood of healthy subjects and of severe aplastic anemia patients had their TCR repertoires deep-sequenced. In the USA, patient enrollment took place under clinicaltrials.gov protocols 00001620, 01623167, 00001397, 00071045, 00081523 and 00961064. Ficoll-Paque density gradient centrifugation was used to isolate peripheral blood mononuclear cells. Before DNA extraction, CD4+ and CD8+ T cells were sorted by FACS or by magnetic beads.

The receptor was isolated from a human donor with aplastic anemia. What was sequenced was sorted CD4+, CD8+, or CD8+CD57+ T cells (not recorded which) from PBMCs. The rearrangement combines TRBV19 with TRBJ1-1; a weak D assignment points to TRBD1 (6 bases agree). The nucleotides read TGTGCCAGTAGTATAGAACGGGGGCGGTACACTGAAGCTTTCTTT. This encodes CASSIERGRYTEAFF.